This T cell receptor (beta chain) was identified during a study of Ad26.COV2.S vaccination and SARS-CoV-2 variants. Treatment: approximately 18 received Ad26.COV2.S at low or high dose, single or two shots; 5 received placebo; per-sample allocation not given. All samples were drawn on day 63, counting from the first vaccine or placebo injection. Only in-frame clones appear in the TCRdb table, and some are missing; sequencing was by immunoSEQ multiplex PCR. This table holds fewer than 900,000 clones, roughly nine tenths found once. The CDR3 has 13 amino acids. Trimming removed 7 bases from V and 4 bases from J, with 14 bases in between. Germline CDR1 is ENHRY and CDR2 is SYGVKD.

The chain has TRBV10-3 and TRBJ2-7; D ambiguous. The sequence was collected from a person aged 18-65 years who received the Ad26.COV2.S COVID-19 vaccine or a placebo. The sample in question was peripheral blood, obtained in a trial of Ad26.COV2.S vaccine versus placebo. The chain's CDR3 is CAIMGYSSYEQYF. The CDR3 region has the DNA TGTGCCATCATGGGGTACAGCTCTTACGAGCAGTACTTC.